There are many counts of the clone carrying this TCR beta chain. Its antigen is as yet unknown. The sample comes from a study of neurological immune-mediated disorders. Study observations and caveats: When grouped phylogenetically, the repertoires of 18 of the 34 multiple sclerosis patients fell together in one related-CDR3 cluster, which is a possible signature.

The authors produced cDNA by 5'RACE using 10-nucleotide random UMIs. From 15-18 subjects, over 180 million TCR-beta sequences were obtained in each sequencing run. TCRdb re-called the 5' RACE reads through MiXCR, storing one row per CDR3 protein. The table shows about 53,000 distinct CDR3 sequences, with approximately 4% occurring only once. Trimming removed 3 bases from V and 3 bases from J; junction bases left unmatched: 23. Germline V gives CDR1 DFQATT, CDR2 SNEGSKA (reference sequence). This CDR3 has 22 amino acids. Sample: PBMCs. The clonotype originates from a woman in her 30s with multiple sclerosis. J is TRBJ2-5 and V is TRBV20-1; 15 nucleotides agree with TRBD2. The CDR3: CSASPYFLLRGLAGGVKETQYF. CDR3 sequence (DNA): TGCAGTGCTAGCCCGTACTTTCTACTCCGGGGACTAGCGGGAGGCGTAAAAGAGACCCAGTACTTC.